Below, 21 T cell receptor beta chains from the same sample are listed, as sequenced in a study of blood T cells in healthy people across ages. Sample-barcoded 5' priming and a J-beta primer mix drove a second PCR of 7 to 11 cycles. Via MiXCR, TCRdb re-called the 5' RACE reads, giving one row per CDR3 protein. In the table there are 1,800,000 or so distinct CDR3 sequences, roughly two fifths of which are singletons. The specimen sequenced was blood. The receptors were gathered from a human donor in good health.

This clonotype was seen at least ten times. The chain uses TRBV9 and TRBJ2-5; the D gene is possibly TRBD1 (5 bases). V was pared by 0 bases and J by 2 bases, with 5 bases between. CDR3 length equals 13 residues. Per the germline V gene, CDR1 is SGDLS and CDR2 is YYNGEE. The CDR3, as DNA: TGTGCCAGCAGCGTAGGACAGCAAGAGACCCAGTACTTC. Translated, it gives CASSVGQQETQYF.

This rearrangement joins TRBV7-2 to TRBJ2-7, with a weak D call TRBD1 (5 bases). Germline V lookup: CDR1 SGHTA, CDR2 FQGNSA. V was cut by 3 bases and J by 2 bases, with 11 bases left in between. The CDR3 is 14 amino acids. The CDR3 here is CASSFTGGPYEQYF. The DNA of the CDR3 is TGTGCCAGCAGCTTTACAGGTGGCCCCTACGAGCAGTACTTC.

This clonotype was seen a few times. The rearrangement joins TRBV29-1 to TRBJ1-2; D might be TRBD1 (5 bases). The CDR3 covers 14 residues. The germline V and J ends were trimmed by 4 bases and 2 bases, with 14 bases remaining between them. CDR1 is SQVTM, CDR2 ANQGSEA, per germline. DNA of the CDR3: TGCAGCGTTGCGGGGGGGAAATGGAACTATGGCTACACCTTC. This translates into CSVAGGKWNYGYTF.

This sequence joins TRBV7-2 and TRBJ1-2; D is possibly TRBD1 (5 bases). Looked up from germline, CDR1 is SGHTA and CDR2 is FQGNSA. This CDR3 contains 14 residues. The V end lost 1 base, the J end lost 3 bases, and 9 bases lay between the germline ends. DNA for the CDR3: TGTGCCAGCAGCTTAGTGGGGGACTACTATGGCTACACCTTC. Its translation is CASSLVGDYYGYTF.

This clonotype occurred a few times. V usage is TRBV14 and J usage is TRBJ2-1; D gene uncertain. CDR3 length: 14 amino acids. The V end lost 7 bases, the J end lost 0 bases, and 10 bases lay between the germline ends. Per germline, CDR1 SGHDN and CDR2 FVKESK. The CDR3 protein is CASNQSSSYNEQFF. As DNA, the CDR3 is TGTGCCAGCAACCAGAGTAGCTCCTACAATGAGCAGTTCTTC.

About this clonotype itself: A junction end diverges from the germline sequence, so it may reflect a read error. V and J are TRBV11-1 and TRBJ2-2, with D perhaps matching TRBD2 (5 bases). The CDR3 spans 16 residues. The germline gives CDR1 SGHAT, CDR2 FQDESV (reference sequence). The CDR3 coding sequence is TGTGCCAGCAACCCGAGCAGAAGACTTACCACCGGGGAGCGGTTTTTT. It translates to CASNPSRRLTTGERFF.

Concerning this clonotype itself: Germline and junction disagree at one end, which may indicate a read error. The DNA of the CDR3 is TGCACCAGCAGCCTAGAGCCGACTAGCGGGGGGGCAGATACGCAGTATTTT. This encodes CTSSLEPTSGGADTQYF. V and J are TRBV4-3 and TRBJ2-3; 14 nucleotides match TRBD2. CDR3 length: 17 amino acids. Looked up from germline, CDR1 is LGHNA and CDR2 is YSLEER.

The chain recombines TRBV20-1 with TRBJ1-4; perhaps TRBD1 as D (5 bases). Trimming left V 3 bases short and J 3 bases short, with 8 bases between. CDR3 length equals 13 residues. Germline V gene lookup returns CDR1 DFQATT and CDR2 SNEGSKA (reference sequence). CDR3 in amino acids: CSASKGPNEKLFF. CDR3 sequence (DNA): TGCAGTGCTAGTAAGGGGCCTAATGAAAAACTGTTTTTT.

The chain uses TRBV4-3 and TRBJ2-1, with D possibly matching TRBD1 (6 bases). V was clipped by 1 base and J by 1 base, with 11 bases between them. Germline V gene lookup returns CDR1 LGHNA and CDR2 YSLEER. The CDR3 runs 16 residues. The CDR3: CASSQVWQGSYNEQFF. DNA for the CDR3: TGCGCCAGCAGCCAAGTTTGGCAGGGGTCCTACAATGAGCAGTTCTTC.

This clonotype occurred a few times. The J gene is TRBJ1-5, the V gene TRBV24-1, with D perhaps TRBD1 (5 bases). Trimming took 3 bases from V and 1 from J, leaving 12 bases between them. There are 16 residues in the CDR3. In germline, CDR1 is KGHDR, CDR2 SFDVKD. Here the CDR3 DNA reads TGTGCCACCAGTGATCCAGGGTTTGCGAGCAATCAGCCCCAGCATTTT. Its protein is CATSDPGFASNQPQHF.

This clonotype has only a few counts. This chain links TRBV5-1 with TRBJ2-1; D is ambiguous. The CDR3 contains 15 residues. V was clipped by 0 bases and J by 2 bases, with 9 bases between them. Germline assignment: CDR1 SGHRS and CDR2 YFSETQ. CDR3 protein: CASSLGTSTYNEQFF. CDR3 in DNA: TGCGCCAGCAGCTTGGGGACCTCGACCTACAATGAGCAGTTCTTC.

The V gene is TRBV29-1, the J gene TRBJ2-5; TRBD1 or TRBD2 may be the D gene (5 bases each). Trimming removed 4 bases at V and 8 bases at J, with 11 bases between. The germline gives CDR1 SQVTM, CDR2 ANQGSEA. The CDR3 has 11 residues. DNA of the CDR3: TGCAGCGTTGGAGGGACGGGAACCCAGTACTTC. Translation gives CSVGGTGTQYF.

This clonotype was detected once. This chain joins TRBV9 and TRBJ2-2; TRBD2 is a possible D gene (5 bases). V lost 0 bases to trimming and J lost 6 bases, with 6 bases between them. Germline V gives CDR1 SGDLS, CDR2 YYNGEE. This CDR3 is 13 amino acids long. This CDR3 is CASSVGGSGELFF. CDR3 in DNA: TGTGCCAGCAGCGTAGGCGGGTCCGGGGAGCTGTTTTTT.

CDR3 region: CASSLAARSGGAYNEQFF. The DNA for the CDR3 is TGTGCCAGCAGCTTAGCCGCACGTAGCGGGGGGGCATACAATGAGCAGTTCTTC. The chain employs TRBV7-2 and TRBJ2-1, with 11 bases fitting TRBD2. Germline V gene data show CDR1 as SGHTA and CDR2 as FQGNSA. CDR3 length equals 18 residues. J gave up 4 bases and V 0 bases, and 8 bases lay outside the gene matches.

The rearrangement joins TRBV29-1 to TRBJ2-1; TRBD2 matches at 7 bases. Germline CDR1 and CDR2: SQVTM and ANQGSEA. CDR3 length: 13 amino acids. V dropped 7 bases and J dropped 2; count of bases not matched to a gene: 5. Here the CDR3 DNA reads TGCAGCGATGCGGGACTACCCTACAATGAGCAGTTCTTC. Encoded protein: CSDAGLPYNEQFF.

This chain connects TRBV6-2 or TRBV6-3 to TRBJ1-5; the D gene is possibly TRBD1 (5 bases). From germline, CDR1 is MNHEY and CDR2 SVGEGT. The CDR3 contains 12 residues. Trimming left V 3 bases short and J 10 bases short, with 10 bases between. For the CDR3, the DNA is TGTGCCAGCAGTTATTGGGACCGACCCCAGCATTTT. This gives the protein CASSYWDRPQHF.

This clonotype has only a few counts. The rearrangement links TRBV5-5 to TRBJ1-5; possible D gene TRBD1, 6 bases. Trimming took 2 bases from V and 5 from J, leaving 14 bases between them. Per the germline V gene, CDR1 is SGHKS and CDR2 is YYEKEE (reference sequence). The CDR3 has 15 residues. The CDR3 DNA follows: TGTGCCAGCAGCTTCGACACAGGGATCTATCAGCCCCAGCATTTT. This gives the protein CASSFDTGIYQPQHF.

This sequence joins TRBV6-1 and TRBJ2-1, with D perhaps TRBD1 or TRBD2 (5 bases each). The DNA end is more similar to TRBJ2-7, so the J call may be wrong. CDR1 and CDR2 from the germline V gene are MNHNS and SASEGT. The CDR3 spans 14 residues. The CDR3 DNA is TGTGCCAGCAGTGAACAGGGTGACTACAATGAGCAGTACTTC. Amino acid sequence: CASSEQGDYNEQYF.

This chain joins TRBV28 and TRBJ2-3; the match to TRBD1 covers 12 bases. Looked up from germline, CDR1 is MDHEN and CDR2 is SYDVKM. Germline trimming cut 5 bases from V and 3 bases from J; bases unmatched to any gene: 6. CDR3 length equals 16 residues. CDR3 amino acids: CASSPGTGGGTDTQYF. Here the CDR3 DNA reads TGTGCCAGCAGTCCCGGGACAGGGGGCGGAACAGATACGCAGTATTTT.

The chain carries TRBV29-1 and TRBJ2-7, with 10 nucleotides matching TRBD1. Germline V gene lookup returns CDR1 SQVTM and CDR2 ANQGSEA. The CDR3 consists of 12 residues. Unmatched junction bases numbered 5, after V lost 1 base and J lost 11 bases. CDR3 protein: CSVEAPGTGEYF. In DNA, the CDR3 is TGCAGCGTTGAAGCCCCGGGGACAGGGGAGTACTTC.

The V call is TRBV14, the J call TRBJ1-1; D unclear. The V end was cut by 0 bases, the J end by 10 bases, with 12 bases between. This CDR3 comprises 13 residues. Germline assignment: CDR1 SGHDN and CDR2 FVKESK. This CDR3 is CASSQEVYTLAFF. The CDR3 DNA reads TGTGCCAGCAGCCAAGAGGTGTACACCCTAGCTTTCTTT.